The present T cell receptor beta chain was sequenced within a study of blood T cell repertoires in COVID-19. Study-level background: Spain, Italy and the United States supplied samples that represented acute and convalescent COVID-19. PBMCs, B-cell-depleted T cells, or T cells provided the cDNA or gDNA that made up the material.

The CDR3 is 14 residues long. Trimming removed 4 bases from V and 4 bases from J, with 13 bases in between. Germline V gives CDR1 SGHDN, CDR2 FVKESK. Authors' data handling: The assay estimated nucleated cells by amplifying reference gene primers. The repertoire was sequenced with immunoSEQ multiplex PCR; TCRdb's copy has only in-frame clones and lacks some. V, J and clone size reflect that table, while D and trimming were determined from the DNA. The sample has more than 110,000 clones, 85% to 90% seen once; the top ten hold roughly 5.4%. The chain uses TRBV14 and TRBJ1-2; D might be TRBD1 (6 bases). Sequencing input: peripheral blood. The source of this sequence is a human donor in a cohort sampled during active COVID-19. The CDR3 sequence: CASSPFRTAYGYTF. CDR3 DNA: TGTGCCAGCAGCCCCTTTCGGACAGCCTATGGCTACACCTTC. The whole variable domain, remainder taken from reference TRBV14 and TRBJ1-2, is EAGVTQFPSHSVIEKGQTVTLRCDPISGHDNLYWYRRVMGKEIKFLLHFVKESKQDESGMPNNRFLAERTGGTYSTLKVQPAELEDSGVYFCASSPFRTAYGYTFGSGTRLTVV.